One and the same sample provided the 9 T cell receptor beta chains below, sequenced in a study of T-cell memory formation after mild COVID-19. TCRdb reprocessed the 5' RACE reads via MiXCR and lists one record per CDR3 protein. The sample has about 260,000 distinct CDR3 sequences, roughly 15% seen once. The source material was PBMCs or a T cell subset sorted from them (not recorded which). The receptors here all came from a man aged 18 to 29 who had mild COVID-19 (a few samples of this study predate the infection). Cell type and time point are not known.

This clonotype was seen a handful of times. V and J are TRBV7-8 and TRBJ2-3, with a possible D match to TRBD2 (5 bases). Germline V gene sequence: CDR1 SGHVS, CDR2 FQNEAQ. The CDR3 loop spans 16 amino acids. Trimming took 2 bases from V and 1 from J, leaving 13 bases between them. This CDR3 reads CASSLPSGEGTDTQYF. The CDR3 DNA sequence: TGTGCCAGCAGCTTACCGAGCGGAGAAGGCACAGATACGCAGTATTTT.

This clonotype was seen more than once but under ten times. This chain uses TRBV7-2 with TRBJ1-6, with D unclear. The V gene's germline CDR1 is SGHTA and CDR2 FQGNSA. The CDR3 runs 13 residues. Trimming took 1 base from V and 9 from J, leaving 7 bases between them. CDR3 bases: TGTGCCAGCAGCTTAGGGCCGACTTCACCCCTCCACTTT. Translated, it gives CASSLGPTSPLHF.

The sample holds a few counts of this clonotype. As DNA, the CDR3 is TGTGCCAGCAGCCGGGACGCCCTCGCCCCTAACTATGGCTACACCTTC. This sequence encodes CASSRDALAPNYGYTF. The chain links TRBV6-5 to TRBJ1-2, with D possibly TRBD1 on 5 matching bases. V was clipped by 6 bases and J by 0 bases, with 17 bases between them. Germline loops: CDR1 MNHEY, CDR2 SVGAGI. This CDR3 comprises 16 residues.

This clonotype was found a few times. The chain uses TRBV7-2 and TRBJ2-7, with 11 bases lining up with TRBD1. CDR1 SGHTA and CDR2 FQGNSA come from the germline V gene. This CDR3 spans 14 amino acids. V trimming: 4 bases; J trimming: 3 bases; junction bases outside the gene matches: 2. The CDR3 region is CASSSGQGGYEQYV. The CDR3 bases are TGTGCCAGCAGCTCGGGACAGGGGGGCTACGAGCAGTACGTC.

This clonotype appeared a few times. The chain employs TRBV20-1 and TRBJ1-5; 7 bases align to TRBD1. CDR3 length: 13 amino acids. Trimming cost V 0 bases and J 5 bases; bases outside gene matches: 1. The germline V gene has CDR1 DFQATT and CDR2 SNEGSKA (reference sequence). The CDR3 sequence is CSAREDRYQPQHF. The CDR3 DNA reads TGCAGTGCTAGAGAGGACAGGTATCAGCCCCAGCATTTT.

The sample holds a few counts of this clonotype. The J gene is TRBJ1-3, the V gene TRBV12-3 or TRBV12-4; tentatively, D is TRBD1 (6 bases). The CDR3 sequence is 14 residues long. The germline V and J ends were trimmed by 10 bases and 1 base, with 14 bases remaining between them. CDR3 residues: CAIKTDSSGNTIYF. The CDR3 DNA follows: TGTGCCATAAAGACGGACAGTTCTGGAAACACCATATATTTT.

The chain joins TRBV12-3 or TRBV12-4 to TRBJ1-5, with 7 positions matching TRBD1. J was trimmed by 3 bases and V by 3 bases; bases with no gene match: 8. CDR3 size: 16 residues. CDR3: CASSFLEGADNQPQHF. The CDR3 region has the DNA TGTGCCAGCAGTTTCCTAGAGGGGGCTGACAATCAGCCCCAGCATTTT.

This clonotype has more than one count but fewer than ten. The gene calls are TRBV3-1 and TRBJ1-2; D gene ambiguous. CDR1 and CDR2 from the germline V gene are LGHDT and YNNKEL (reference sequence). The CDR3 is 14 amino acids. The V end was cut by 4 bases, the J end by 0 bases, with 9 bases between. The CDR3 DNA is TGTGCCAGCAGCCTGGGCACTTCTAACTATGGCTACACCTTC. Residues: CASSLGTSNYGYTF.

The chain uses TRBV29-1 and TRBJ2-7; D perhaps matches TRBD1 (5 bases). The V gene lost 4 bases and the J gene lost 5 bases, with 12 bases spanning the gap. From germline, CDR1 is SQVTM and CDR2 ANQGSEA. The CDR3 is 12 residues long. The CDR3 sequence is CSVVDSSHEQYF. The CDR3 coding sequence is TGCAGCGTTGTAGACAGTAGCCACGAGCAGTACTTC.